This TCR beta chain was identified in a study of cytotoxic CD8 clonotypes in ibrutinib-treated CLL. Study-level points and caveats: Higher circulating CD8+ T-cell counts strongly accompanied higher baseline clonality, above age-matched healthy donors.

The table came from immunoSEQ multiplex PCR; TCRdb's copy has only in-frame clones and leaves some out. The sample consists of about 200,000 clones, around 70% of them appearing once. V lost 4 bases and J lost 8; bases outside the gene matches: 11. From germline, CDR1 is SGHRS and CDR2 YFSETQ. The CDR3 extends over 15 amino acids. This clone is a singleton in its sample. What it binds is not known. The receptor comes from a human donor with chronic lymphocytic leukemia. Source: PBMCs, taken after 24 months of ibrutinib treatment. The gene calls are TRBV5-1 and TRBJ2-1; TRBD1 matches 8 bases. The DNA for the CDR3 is TGCGCCAGCAGCCAAGGACAGGGAGATGCGTATGAGCAGTTCTTC. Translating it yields CASSQGQGDAYEQFF.